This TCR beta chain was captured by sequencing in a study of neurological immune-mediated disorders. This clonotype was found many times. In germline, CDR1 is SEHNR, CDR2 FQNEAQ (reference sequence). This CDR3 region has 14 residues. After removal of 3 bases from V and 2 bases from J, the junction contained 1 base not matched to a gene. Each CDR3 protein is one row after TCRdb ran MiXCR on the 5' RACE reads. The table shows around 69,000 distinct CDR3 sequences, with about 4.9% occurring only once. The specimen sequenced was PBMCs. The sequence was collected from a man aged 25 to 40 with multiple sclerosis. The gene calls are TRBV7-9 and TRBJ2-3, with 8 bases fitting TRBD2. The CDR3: CASSFSGDTDTQYF. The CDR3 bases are TGTGCCAGCAGCTTTAGCGGGGACACAGATACGCAGTATTTT. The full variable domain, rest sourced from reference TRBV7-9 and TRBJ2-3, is DTGVSQNPRHKITKRGQNVTFRCDPISEHNRLYWYRQTLGQGPEFLTYFQNEAQLEKSRLLSDRFSAERPKGSFSTLEIQRTEQGDSAMYLCASSFSGDTDTQYFGPGTRLTVL.